The T cell receptor beta chain under discussion was sequenced for a study of T cell responses to AZD1222 COVID-19 vaccine. Germline V gene sequence: CDR1 SNHLY, CDR2 FYNNEI. This CDR3 has 12 amino acids. Study-level results: At baseline, seropositivity was found in only six or seven AZD1222 recipients. Two AZD1222 doses significantly raised spike-specific TCR breadth and depth over controls.

Some clones are missing from TCRdb's copy, which holds only in-frame ones; the method was immunoSEQ multiplex PCR. The sample includes 100,000 to 150,000 clones, 90% of them seen just once. A word on this clone: Antigen specificity is unknown.

The chain has TRBV2 and TRBJ1-6; D may be TRBD1 (5 bases). The sequenced sample was peripheral blood, obtained on day 0 of AZD1222 vaccination. The clonotype originates from an adult in good health. DNA for the CDR3: TGTGCGACAAGCAGGGAAAATTCACCCCTCCACTTT. This translates into CATSRENSPLHF.